This passage covers 3 T cell receptor beta chains from one sample sequenced in a study of cytomegalovirus exposure and HLA in healthy donors. 13 Jbeta primers and 60 Vbeta primers were used for the PCR. Clones were sequenced by immunoSEQ multiplex PCR, and TCRdb holds only the in-frame ones, with some missing. The sample gives around 100,000 clones, 75% of which show up once; more than 9% is in the top ten. Sequencing was done on a sample of PBMCs. Source of these receptors: a man aged 50 or older in good health and CMV-seronegative.

This chain links TRBV4-3 with TRBJ2-3, with D perhaps matching TRBD2 (6 bases). The CDR3 totals 17 residues. Germline V CDR1 and CDR2: LGHNA, YSLEER. Between the trimmed V and J ends, which lost 0 bases and 3 bases, there was a span of 16 bases. CDR3 coding DNA: TGCGCCAGCAGCCAAGATCGGTGGGGTGGGGGGACAGATACGCAGTATTTT. This gives the protein CASSQDRWGGGTDTQYF.

The chain links TRBV18 to TRBJ1-4; D is unresolved. V lost 6 bases and J lost 7, with 12 bases in between. Per the germline V gene, CDR1 is KGHSH and CDR2 is LQKENI. CDR3 length: 13 amino acids. DNA of the CDR3: TGTGCCAGCTCCTTTCGACATGGTGAAAAACTGTTTTTT. Amino acids: CASSFRHGEKLFF.

V and J are TRBV2 and TRBJ1-6; 7 positions agree with TRBD1. The CDR3 spans 15 residues. The germline V gene encodes CDR1 SNHLY and CDR2 FYNNEI. With V trimmed by 7 bases and J by 9 bases, 12 bases remained unmatched. CDR3 in amino acids: CASTPSGGWTSPLHF. As DNA, the CDR3 is TGTGCCAGCACTCCCTCAGGGGGTTGGACTTCACCCCTCCACTTT.